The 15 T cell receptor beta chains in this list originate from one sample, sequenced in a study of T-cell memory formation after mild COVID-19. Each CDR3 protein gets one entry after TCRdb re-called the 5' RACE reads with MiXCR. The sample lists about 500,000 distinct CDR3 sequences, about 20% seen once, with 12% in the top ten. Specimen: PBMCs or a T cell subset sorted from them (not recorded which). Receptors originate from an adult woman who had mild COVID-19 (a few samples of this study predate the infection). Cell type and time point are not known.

CDR3 loop: CASSQENYGYTF. The CDR3 DNA follows: TGCGCCAGCAGCCAAGAGAACTATGGCTACACCTTC. The J gene is TRBJ1-2, the V gene TRBV4-1; D not resolved. The V and J ends lost 0 bases and 2 bases respectively, with 1 base between them. The length of the CDR3 is 12 residues. CDR1 is MGHRA and CDR2 is YSYEKL in the germline V gene.

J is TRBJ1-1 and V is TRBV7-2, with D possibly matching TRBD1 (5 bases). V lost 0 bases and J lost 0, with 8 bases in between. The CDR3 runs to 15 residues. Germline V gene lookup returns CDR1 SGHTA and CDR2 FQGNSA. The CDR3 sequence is CASSLAPGVNTEAFF. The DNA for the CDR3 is TGTGCCAGCAGCTTAGCCCCGGGGGTGAACACTGAAGCTTTCTTT.

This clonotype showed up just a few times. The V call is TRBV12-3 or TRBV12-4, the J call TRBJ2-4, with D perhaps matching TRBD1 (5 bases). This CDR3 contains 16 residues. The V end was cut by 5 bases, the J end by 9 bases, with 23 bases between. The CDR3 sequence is CASSTSDQGRQSIQYF. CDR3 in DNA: TGTGCCAGCAGTACCTCCGATCAGGGAAGGCAGAGCATTCAGTACTTC.

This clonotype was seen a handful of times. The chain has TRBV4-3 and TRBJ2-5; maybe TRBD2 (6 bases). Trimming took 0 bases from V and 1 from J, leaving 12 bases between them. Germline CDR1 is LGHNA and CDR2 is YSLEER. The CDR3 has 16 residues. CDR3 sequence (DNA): TGCGCCAGCAGCCAAGATTTCCAGGGACTCCAAGAGACCCAGTACTTC. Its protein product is CASSQDFQGLQETQYF.

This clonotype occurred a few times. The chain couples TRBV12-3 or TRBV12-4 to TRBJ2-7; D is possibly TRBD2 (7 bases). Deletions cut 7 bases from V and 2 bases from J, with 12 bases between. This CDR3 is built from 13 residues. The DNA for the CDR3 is TGTGCCAGCATGAGAGGGGGGGCCTACGAGCAGTACTTC. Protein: CASMRGGAYEQYF.

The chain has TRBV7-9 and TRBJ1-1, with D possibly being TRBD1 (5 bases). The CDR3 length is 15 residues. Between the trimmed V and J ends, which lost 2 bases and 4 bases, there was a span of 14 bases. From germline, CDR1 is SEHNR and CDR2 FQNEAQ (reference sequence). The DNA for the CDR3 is TGTGCCAGCAGCTTATGGTGGGGGGATGGCACTGAAGCTTTCTTT. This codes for CASSLWWGDGTEAFF.

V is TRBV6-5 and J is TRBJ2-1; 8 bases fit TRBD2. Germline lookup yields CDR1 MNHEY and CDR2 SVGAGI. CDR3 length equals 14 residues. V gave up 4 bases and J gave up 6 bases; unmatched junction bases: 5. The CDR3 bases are TGTGCCAGCAGTTTATCACTAGCGGTCAATGAGCAGTTCTTC. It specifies CASSLSLAVNEQFF.

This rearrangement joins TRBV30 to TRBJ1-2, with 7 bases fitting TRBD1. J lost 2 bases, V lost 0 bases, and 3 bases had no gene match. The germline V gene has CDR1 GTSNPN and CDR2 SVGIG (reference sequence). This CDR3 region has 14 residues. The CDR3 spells CAWSVQGPNYGYTF. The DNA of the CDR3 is TGTGCCTGGAGTGTACAGGGGCCCAACTATGGCTACACCTTC.

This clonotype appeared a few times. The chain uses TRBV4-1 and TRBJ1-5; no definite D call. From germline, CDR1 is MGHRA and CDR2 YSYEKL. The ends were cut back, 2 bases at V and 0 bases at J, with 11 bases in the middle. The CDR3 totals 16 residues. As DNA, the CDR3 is TGCGCCAGCAGCCAACTGCCTGTCCCTAGCAATCAGCCCCAGCATTTT. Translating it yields CASSQLPVPSNQPQHF.

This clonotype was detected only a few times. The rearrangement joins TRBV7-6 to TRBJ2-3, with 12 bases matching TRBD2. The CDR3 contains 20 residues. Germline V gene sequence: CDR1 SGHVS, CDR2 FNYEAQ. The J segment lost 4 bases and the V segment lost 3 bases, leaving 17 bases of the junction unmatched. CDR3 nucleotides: TGTGCCAGCAGCTTGAATCCCTCGCTAGCGGGGGGGCCGATGCCAGATACGCAGTATTTT. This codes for CASSLNPSLAGGPMPDTQYF.

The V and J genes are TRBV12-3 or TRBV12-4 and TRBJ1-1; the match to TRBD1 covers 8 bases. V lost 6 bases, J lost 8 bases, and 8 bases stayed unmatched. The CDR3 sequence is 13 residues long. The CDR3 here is CASSRGQGGEAFF. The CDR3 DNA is TGTGCCAGCAGCCGAGGACAGGGCGGGGAAGCTTTCTTT.

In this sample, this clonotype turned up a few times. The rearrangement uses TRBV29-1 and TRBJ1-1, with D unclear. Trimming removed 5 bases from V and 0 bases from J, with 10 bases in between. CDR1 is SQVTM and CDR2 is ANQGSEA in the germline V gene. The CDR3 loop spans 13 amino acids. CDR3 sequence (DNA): TGCAGCGTTTGGAGGAGGTTGAACACTGAAGCTTTCTTT. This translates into CSVWRRLNTEAFF.

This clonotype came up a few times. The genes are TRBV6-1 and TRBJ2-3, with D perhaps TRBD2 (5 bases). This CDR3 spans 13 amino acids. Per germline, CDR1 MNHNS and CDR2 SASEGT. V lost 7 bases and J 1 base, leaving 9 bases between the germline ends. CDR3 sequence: CASIGLRTDTQYF. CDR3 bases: TGTGCCAGCATTGGACTCCGCACAGATACGCAGTATTTT.

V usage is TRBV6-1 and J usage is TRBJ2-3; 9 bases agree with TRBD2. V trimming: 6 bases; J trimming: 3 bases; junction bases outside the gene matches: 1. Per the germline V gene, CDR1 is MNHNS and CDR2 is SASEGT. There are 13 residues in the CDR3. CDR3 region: CASRREGTDTQYF. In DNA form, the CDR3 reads TGTGCCAGCAGGCGGGAGGGAACAGATACGCAGTATTTT.

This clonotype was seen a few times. CDR3 region: CASSALLGLSSYEQYF. In nucleotides, the CDR3 is TGTGCCAGTAGTGCACTTCTCGGACTGAGCTCCTACGAGCAGTACTTC. The rearrangement uses TRBV19 and TRBJ2-7; perhaps TRBD2 as D (5 bases). This CDR3 region has 16 residues. The V gene's germline CDR1 is LNHDA and CDR2 SQIVND (reference sequence). V lost 5 bases, J lost 0 bases, and 17 bases lay in between.